This TCR beta chain was observed in a study of T cells in Graves' hyperthyroidism and ophthalmopathy. This CDR3 is 15 amino acids long. The V gene lost 5 bases and the J gene lost 4 bases, with 15 bases spanning the gap. The study enrolled patients aged 18 to 65 with newly diagnosed hyperthyroidism of under 2 months' duration. Diagnoses used clinical symptoms, serum thyroxine and TRAb, thyroid ultrasound and orbital computed tomography. General observations from the study: A model of 13 V-J pairs discriminated ophthalmopathy from stable hyperthyroidism. Appearing also in blood were most of the thyroid clonotypes expanded above 0.001.

Amplification targeted TCR beta CDR3 regions from RNA transcripts. The HTBI set primed first-round TCR CDR3 RT-PCR. TCRdb re-derived calls from the multiplex PCR reads in MiXCR, one entry per CDR3 protein. The sample comprises about 300,000 distinct CDR3 sequences, 25% to 30% of which are singletons, and around 28% rests with the top ten. Ten or more counts support this clonotype. Its specificity is unknown. The sequence was obtained from a man aged 35 to 55 with Graves' hyperthyroidism that later progressed to Graves' ophthalmopathy. V and J are TRBV12-3 or TRBV12-4 and TRBJ1-5, with D maybe TRBD1 (6 bases). Sequencing was done on a sample of blood. In nucleotides, the CDR3 is TGTGCCAGCAGTCCTCAGACAGGAAATAATCAGCCCCAGCATTTT. It is translated as CASSPQTGNNQPQHF.